The rows below give T cell receptor beta chains drawn from one sample of a study of CD8+CD57+ T cells in acquired aplastic anemia. TCRdb re-derived calls from the reads in MiXCR, one entry per CDR3 protein. The sample includes about 160,000 distinct CDR3 sequences, around 45% of them seen just once. The sample was sorted CD4+, CD8+, or CD8+CD57+ T cells (not recorded which) from PBMCs. These receptors all come from a human donor in good health. CDR3s include the opening cysteine and the closing phenylalanine or tryptophan. D genes are given only for firm matches. Size is stated for part of the rows, as once, few or many counts, or as a class when the clone is expanded.

DNA	CDR3	D	J	V	size
TGTGCCAGCAGTTTCGGGAACACTGAAGCTTTCTTT	CASSFGNTEAFF	.	TRBJ1-1	TRBV7-2	.
TGTGCCAGCAGCTTAGGGGTATCCGAGCAGTACTTC	CASSLGVSEQYF	.	TRBJ2-7	TRBV7-2	many
TGTGCCACCAGTGCCAACAGGGATCATGGCTACACCTTC	CATSANRDHGYTF	.	TRBJ1-2	TRBV24-1	.
TGTGCCAGCAGCCAGGGCGGCAGCTTATCTAACTATGGCTACACCTTC	CASSQGGSLSNYGYTF	.	TRBJ1-2	TRBV7-6	many
TGCGCCACCCCGGGACAGGCTTATCAGCCCCAGCATTTT	CATPGQAYQPQHF	TRBD1	TRBJ1-5	TRBV10-1	.
TGTGCCAGCAGCTGGGGTCCTCCTAGGGAAAACATTCAGTACTTC	CASSWGPPRENIQYF	.	TRBJ2-4	TRBV11-2	.
TGCGCCAGCAGCGCCGCGGGGAAGGGACACACTGAAGCTTTCTTT	CASSAAGKGHTEAFF	.	TRBJ1-1	TRBV5-1	.
TGTGCCAGCGCCGTCAGGGGGCAGGGGGAAAAACTGTTTTTT	CASAVRGQGEKLFF	TRBD1	TRBJ1-4	TRBV6-5	.
TGTGCCAGCAGCTCCGGACTAGCAAAGGAGACCCAGTACTTC	CASSSGLAKETQYF	TRBD2	TRBJ2-5	TRBV7-8	many
TGTGCCATCAGTGGGGTGACAATGGTTGATGGGTCCTACGAGCAGTACTTC	CAISGVTMVDGSYEQYF	.	TRBJ2-7	TRBV10-3	few
TGTGCCAGCAGCTTACAGCCGAACACTGAAGCTTTCTTT	CASSLQPNTEAFF	.	TRBJ1-1	TRBV7-9	medium-sized
TGCAGCGTTGACAGGGGTTTGGGTGGCTACACCTTC	CSVDRGLGGYTF	.	TRBJ1-2	TRBV29-1	many
TGTGCCAGTAGTATCGACAAGTCGTCCGAGCAGTACTTC	CASSIDKSSEQYF	.	TRBJ2-7	TRBV19	.
TGTGCCACCAGGGAGGACAGGGGTGAGCAGTTCTTC	CATREDRGEQFF	TRBD1	TRBJ2-1	TRBV24-1	.
TGTGCCAGCAGTGACTGGGGGCAGGGTGCACAGACCCAGTACTTC	CASSDWGQGAQTQYF	.	TRBJ2-5	TRBV2	many
TGCAGCGTTGACATCGATGAGCAGTTCTTC	CSVDIDEQFF	.	TRBJ2-1	TRBV29-1	.
TGCAGTGCTAGACCGGCGGTGGGCTACGAGCAGTACTTC	CSARPAVGYEQYF	.	TRBJ2-7	TRBV20-1	.
TGCGCCAGCAGTCCGGGGGGCCTAGCGGGGAGAGAGACCCAGTACTTC	CASSPGGLAGRETQYF	TRBD2	TRBJ2-5	TRBV4-1	.
TGTGCCAGCAGTTTTGGACAGGCCTACACTGAAGCTTTCTTT	CASSFGQAYTEAFF	TRBD1	TRBJ1-1	TRBV6-5	.
TGCGCCAGCAGTGACCGGGCTGGGACAGGGTTGACCGGGGAGCTGTTTTTT	CASSDRAGTGLTGELFF	TRBD1	TRBJ2-2	TRBV10-2	many
TGCAGTGCTAGAGTCCGGGGGTTTGTCTATGGCTACACCTTC	CSARVRGFVYGYTF	.	TRBJ1-2	TRBV20-1	.
TGCAGCGTTGTGTACGGACCCAACTACGAGCAGTACTTC	CSVVYGPNYEQYF	.	TRBJ2-7	TRBV29-1	.
TGCGCCAGCAGCTTCCTAGGACTAGAGCTAACACCGGGGAGGGATTTT	CASSFLGLELTPGRDF	TRBD2	TRBJ2-2	TRBV5-1	.
TGTGCCTGGAGTGGTGGACGGGGGTTAGGACCCCTCCACTTT	CAWSGGRGLGPLHF	.	TRBJ1-6	TRBV30	many
TGTGCCAGCTCACCACCAGCGCAGGGGGCTGGCTACACCTTC	CASSPPAQGAGYTF	TRBD1	TRBJ1-2	TRBV18	many
TGTGCCAGCAGCTTGTTTACGGGGGCGACGGGAACAACTAATGAAAAACTGTTTTTT	CASSLFTGATGTTNEKLFF	.	TRBJ1-4	TRBV7-2	many
TGCAGTGCTAGAGGTTGGGGGGATTACGAGCAGTACTTC	CSARGWGDYEQYF	.	TRBJ2-7	TRBV20-1	.
TGCAGCGTGACCCTGGGGTCACGTAAAGAGACCCAGTACTTC	CSVTLGSRKETQYF	.	TRBJ2-5	TRBV29-1	.
TGTGCCAGCAGCCGCGACAGTTACTTCTACAATGAGCAGTTCTTC	CASSRDSYFYNEQFF	.	TRBJ2-1	TRBV7-8	few
TGTGCCAGTGGAGGGGGCAACAACGCTAACTATGGCTACACCTTC	CASGGGNNANYGYTF	TRBD1	TRBJ1-2	TRBV10-3	.
TGTGCCACCTCGAGGGACAGGGGTGACGAGCAGTACTTC	CATSRDRGDEQYF	TRBD1	TRBJ2-7	TRBV19	.
TGCAGTGGGGCGACAGGGGTTCTCACAGATACGCAGTATTTT	CSGATGVLTDTQYF	TRBD1	TRBJ2-3	TRBV20-1	.
TGTGCCAGCAGGCCACATAGGACAGACAATCAGCCCCAGCATTTT	CASRPHRTDNQPQHF	.	TRBJ1-5	TRBV6-1	few
TGTGCCAGCAGTTTAGTATCGAGGGGGGGCTATGGCTACACCTTC	CASSLVSRGGYGYTF	.	TRBJ1-2	TRBV12-3/TRBV12-4	few
TGTGCCAGCAGCTTAAGGGGGGGGAGCTCCTACAATGAGCAGTTCTTC	CASSLRGGSSYNEQFF	.	TRBJ2-1	TRBV11-1	.
TGCGCCAGCAGCCAAGGGCTCATAGAGACCCAGTACTTC	CASSQGLIETQYF	.	TRBJ2-5	TRBV4-1	.
TGTGCCAGCGCCAAGACGACAGGGCAGAATTCACCCCTCCACTTT	CASAKTTGQNSPLHF	TRBD1	TRBJ1-6	TRBV10-3	few
TGTGCCAGCAGTTCCTCAGGTACGCAGTATTTT	CASSSSGTQYF	.	TRBJ2-3	TRBV6-5	.
TGTGCCAGCAGCCCCCCCAGACAGGGGATGTCCGGGGAGCTGTTTTTT	CASSPPRQGMSGELFF	TRBD1	TRBJ2-2	TRBV7-8	many
TGCGCCAGCAGATTGCAAGATTGGACAGGGCCTGGCTACACCTTC	CASRLQDWTGPGYTF	TRBD1	TRBJ1-2	TRBV5-1	.
TGCAGCGTTGTTCTGCTAGCGGGTCTCAACGAGCAGTACTTC	CSVVLLAGLNEQYF	TRBD2	TRBJ2-7	TRBV29-1	.
TGTGCCAGCGCCTACAGGATAGAGACCCAGTACTTC	CASAYRIETQYF	.	TRBJ2-5	TRBV2	many
TGCGCCAGCAGCTTGGATGACGGGGGGCCTGAAGCTTTCTTT	CASSLDDGGPEAFF	.	TRBJ1-1	TRBV5-1	.
TGCAGCGTTGCTTCAGGTCCCGAGACCCAGTACTTC	CSVASGPETQYF	.	TRBJ2-5	TRBV29-1	.
TGTGCCAGCATTAGACAGGTAGCTAACTATGGCTACACCTTC	CASIRQVANYGYTF	.	TRBJ1-2	TRBV6-1	.
TGCAGTGCTAGAGAGATACCTCTGGGGGATTCCGGGGAGCTGTTTTTT	CSAREIPLGDSGELFF	.	TRBJ2-2	TRBV20-1	once
TGTGCCAGCAGTCCCGACGGGTCCTACGAGCAGTACTTC	CASSPDGSYEQYF	.	TRBJ2-7	TRBV12-3/TRBV12-4	.
TGTGCCTGGAGTGTTAAGGGGAAGGTCTACGAGCAGTACTTC	CAWSVKGKVYEQYF	.	TRBJ2-7	TRBV30	.
TGTGCCATCAGCCCGACCGGGACAGCTAATGAAAAACTGTTTTTT	CAISPTGTANEKLFF	TRBD1	TRBJ1-4	TRBV10-3	few
TGTGCCTGGATCCACGAGGGACTAGGGAACAATGAGCAGTTCTTC	CAWIHEGLGNNEQFF	TRBD2	TRBJ2-1	TRBV30	.
TGTGCCAGCAGCTTCGGGGGGGCCCCAGACAATGAGCAGTTCTTC	CASSFGGAPDNEQFF	TRBD2	TRBJ2-1	TRBV13	.
TGTGCCAGCAACACAGACATGAACACTGAAGCTTTCTTT	CASNTDMNTEAFF	.	TRBJ1-1	TRBV2	many
TGTGCCAGTAGTATAGACCGAGGGAGGGGGGCATTTCTTGATACGCAGTATTTT	CASSIDRGRGAFLDTQYF	.	TRBJ2-3	TRBV19	many
TGTGCCAGCAGCTTGTCCGGACAGGGATACGAGCAGTACTTC	CASSLSGQGYEQYF	TRBD1	TRBJ2-7	TRBV5-5	many
TGTGCCAGCAGCTTGGTGGGGACAGGGGTTTTCTACGAGCAGTACTTC	CASSLVGTGVFYEQYF	TRBD1	TRBJ2-7	TRBV5-6	.